This TCR beta chain was identified in a study of cytomegalovirus exposure and HLA in healthy donors. J was trimmed by 2 bases and V by 3 bases; bases with no gene match: 4. From germline, CDR1 is LNHDA and CDR2 SQIVND (reference sequence). The CDR3 totals 14 residues. The PCR contained 60 Vbeta and 13 Jbeta primers. Sequencing used immunoSEQ multiplex PCR; TCRdb keeps in-frame clones, though not all of them. The sample contains some 95,000 clones, 60% to 85% of which appear only once. Study conclusions and caveats: Across all donors, roughly uniform sequencing depth was an assumption of the presence/absence analyses.

Healthy bone marrow donors supplied every sample. As regards this clone: The antigen remains undetermined.

The chain is built from TRBV19 and TRBJ2-7; 7 nucleotides match TRBD2. The sample consisted of PBMCs. This receptor was taken from a woman aged 35 to 49 in good health and CMV-seronegative. CDR3 sequence: CASSMAGVTYEQYF. In nucleotides, the CDR3 is TGTGCCAGTAGTATGGCGGGGGTGACCTACGAGCAGTACTTC.